Below are 23 T cell receptor beta chains sequenced from a single sample in a study of T-cell reconstitution after alpha-beta-depleted transplantation in children. Unique molecular identifiers featured in how the TCRbeta library was prepared. TCRdb processed the PCR reads anew with MiXCR; each CDR3 protein has one entry. Of about 610,000 distinct CDR3 sequences listed, 10% to 13% are singletons. The sample consisted of PBMCs from the stem cell graft donor, taken from the stem cell graft. Receptors were obtained from a human donor who donated a stem cell graft to a child with acute myeloid leukemia.

This clonotype has ten or more counts. The chain recombines TRBV6-1 with TRBJ2-7, with 7 positions matching TRBD1. Germline-derived CDR1 and CDR2 are MNHNS and SASEGT. The CDR3 is 14 residues long. V dropped 5 bases and J dropped 4; count of bases not matched to a gene: 8. The CDR3 here is CASSHRQGLYEQYF. In nucleotides, the CDR3 is TGTGCCAGCAGTCATAGACAGGGTTTGTACGAGCAGTACTTC.

The chain carries TRBV7-9 and TRBJ2-7, with D possibly matching TRBD2 (5 bases). V lost 3 bases and J 2 bases, leaving 8 bases between the germline ends. In germline, CDR1 is SEHNR, CDR2 FQNEAQ (reference sequence). The CDR3 is 13 amino acids. CDR3 in amino acids: CASSFPGAYEQYF. The CDR3 bases are TGTGCCAGCAGCTTCCCCGGGGCCTACGAGCAGTACTTC. The full variable domain, in which reference TRBV7-9 and TRBJ2-7 provide the parts outside the CDR3, is DTGVSQNPRHKITKRGQNVTFRCDPISEHNRLYWYRQTLGQGPEFLTYFQNEAQLEKSRLLSDRFSAERPKGSFSTLEIQRTEQGDSAMYLCASSFPGAYEQYFGPGTRLTVT.

This clonotype turned up a few times. In DNA, the CDR3 is TGCAGCGTGCAGCGGGAGGGTCCTCCCTACGAGCAGTACTTC. Amino acid sequence: CSVQREGPPYEQYF. The J gene is TRBJ2-7, the V gene TRBV29-1; 10 bases align to TRBD2. Germline V gives CDR1 SQVTM, CDR2 ANQGSEA. The CDR3 runs 14 residues. The V segment lost 6 bases and the J segment 2 bases; nucleotides outside the gene matches: 7.

This clonotype was seen only a few times. This rearrangement joins TRBV7-2 to TRBJ2-7; weak D call: TRBD2 (6 bases). V was cut by 5 bases and J by 7 bases, with 18 bases left in between. This CDR3 is 14 amino acids long. Germline V gene sequence: CDR1 SGHTA, CDR2 FQGNSA. CDR3 sequence: CASSHPSVIGEQYF. CDR3 nucleotides: TGTGCCAGCAGCCACCCTAGCGTAATCGGGGAGCAGTACTTC.

The chain recombines TRBV12-3 or TRBV12-4 with TRBJ1-1; D possibly corresponds to TRBD1 (5 bases). The V and J ends lost 7 bases and 4 bases respectively, with 13 bases between them. This CDR3 is 13 amino acids long. CDR3 region: CASNIRAGTEAFF. The CDR3 region has the DNA TGTGCCAGCAATATCAGGGCGGGCACTGAAGCTTTCTTT.

This clonotype showed up many times. This rearrangement joins TRBV18 to TRBJ1-3; no clear D gene. The CDR3 is 14 amino acids. Germline-derived CDR1 and CDR2 are KGHSH and LQKENI. V lost 4 bases and J lost 1, with 8 bases in between. The CDR3 reads CASSQVASGNTIYF. In nucleotides, the CDR3 is TGTGCCAGCTCACAGGTCGCATCTGGAAACACCATATATTTT.

The chain links TRBV6-5 to TRBJ2-7; D may be TRBD2 (5 bases). Germline V gene data show CDR1 as MNHEY and CDR2 as SVGAGI. Deletions cut 1 base from V and 2 bases from J, with 12 bases between. The CDR3 totals 15 residues. CDR3 sequence (DNA): TGTGCCAGCAGTTACTTGGGTTTGGGAGCCTACGAGCAGTACTTC. Its translation is CASSYLGLGAYEQYF.

V usage is TRBV11-2 and J usage is TRBJ2-1; D may be TRBD1 (5 bases). Germline CDR1 reads SGHAT; CDR2 reads FQNNGV. This CDR3 is 16 amino acids long. Trimming shortened V by 2 bases and J by 2 bases, and 13 bases separated the two germline ends. The CDR3 reads CASSLRGWKAYNEQFF. The CDR3, as DNA: TGTGCCAGCAGCTTAAGGGGTTGGAAGGCCTACAATGAGCAGTTCTTC.

The genes are TRBV4-2 and TRBJ2-1; 10 nucleotides align to TRBD1. V lost 3 bases, J lost 5 bases, and 4 bases stayed unmatched. The CDR3 is 15 residues long. Germline V gene lookup returns CDR1 LGHNA and CDR2 YNFKEQ. CDR3 sequence: CASSHTGTGDNEQFF. The CDR3 DNA reads TGTGCCAGCAGCCACACCGGGACAGGGGACAATGAGCAGTTCTTC.

This clonotype was found a few times. The chain links TRBV7-8 to TRBJ2-7; no clear D gene. Germline V gene sequence: CDR1 SGHVS, CDR2 FQNEAQ. The V end was cut by 5 bases, the J end by 0 bases, with 14 bases between. The CDR3 runs 15 residues. CDR3 protein: CASSPHEQSSYEQYF. For the CDR3, the DNA is TGTGCCAGCAGCCCCCACGAGCAGAGCTCCTACGAGCAGTACTTC. Using reference TRBV7-8 and TRBJ2-7 for the parts outside the CDR3, the full variable domain is GAGVSQSPRYKVAKRGQDVALRCDPISGHVSLFWYQQALGQGPEFLTYFQNEAQLDKSGLPSDRFFAERPEGSVSTLKIQRTQQEDSAVYLCASSPHEQSSYEQYFGPGTRLTVT.

This clonotype was picked up many times. J is TRBJ2-7 and V is TRBV11-2; 7 bases are a match to TRBD2. Germline V CDR1 and CDR2: SGHAT, FQNNGV. This CDR3 is built from 15 residues. J was trimmed by 2 bases and V by 5 bases; bases with no gene match: 9. CDR3 DNA: TGTGCCAGCAGCCCATGGACTAGAATCCCCTACGAGCAGTACTTC. Translated, it gives CASSPWTRIPYEQYF.

This clonotype appeared a few times. The chain uses TRBV7-2 and TRBJ1-3; the D gene is possibly TRBD1 (5 bases). Germline CDR1 is SGHTA and CDR2 is FQGNSA. The ends were cut back, 0 bases at V and 0 bases at J, with 15 bases in the middle. The CDR3 spans 18 residues. The DNA for the CDR3 is TGTGCCAGCAGCTTAGCGAAGACAGCGCCTTCCTCTGGAAACACCATATATTTT. Amino acid sequence: CASSLAKTAPSSGNTIYF.

This rearrangement joins TRBV7-2 to TRBJ1-1; D possibly corresponds to TRBD1 (6 bases). Germline CDR1 reads SGHTA; CDR2 reads FQGNSA. Trimming stripped 5 bases from V and 7 bases from J, with 17 bases between. CDR3 length: 14 residues. CDR3 nucleotide sequence: TGTGCCAGCAGCACTTCCACAGGGTTAGGTGAAGCTTTCTTT. Translation: CASSTSTGLGEAFF.

The rearrangement links TRBV11-2 to TRBJ2-4, with 8 bases lining up with TRBD2. The V gene end was trimmed by 5 bases and the J gene end by 0 bases; junction bases not matched to a gene: 6. From germline, CDR1 is SGHAT and CDR2 FQNNGV. The CDR3 totals 16 residues. CDR3 sequence reads: CASSPWTSLAKNIQYF. For the CDR3, the DNA is TGTGCCAGCAGCCCTTGGACTAGCTTAGCCAAAAACATTCAGTACTTC. Together with reference TRBV11-2 and TRBJ2-4, the CDR3 gives the full variable domain: EAGVAQSPRYKIIEKRQSVAFWCNPISGHATLYWYQQILGQGPKLLIQFQNNGVVDDSQLPKDRFSAERLKGVDSTLKIQPAKLEDSAVYLCASSPWTSLAKNIQYFGAGTRLSVL.

The chain is built from TRBV11-2 and TRBJ2-1, with D maybe TRBD2 (6 bases). V was trimmed by 0 bases and J by 6 bases, leaving 15 bases between them. This CDR3 is built from 16 residues. Germline assignment: CDR1 SGHAT and CDR2 FQNNGV. CDR3 in DNA: TGTGCCAGCAGCTTAGATCCAACGGGGGATTTCAATGAGCAGTTCTTC. It translates to CASSLDPTGDFNEQFF.

This clonotype was seen a few times. This chain joins TRBV20-1 and TRBJ2-5; D not resolved. The V end lost 1 base, the J end lost 9 bases, and 9 bases lay between the germline ends. Germline CDR1 DFQATT, CDR2 SNEGSKA (reference sequence). The length of the CDR3 is 11 residues. CDR3 sequence: CSARAAKAQYF. CDR3 bases: TGCAGTGCTAGAGCGGCTAAGGCCCAGTACTTC.

The chain employs TRBV3-1 and TRBJ2-4; the D gene could be TRBD1 or TRBD2 (6 bases each). The CDR3 runs to 16 residues. The germline CDR1 and CDR2 sequences are LGHDT and YNNKEL (reference sequence). V was cut by 0 bases and J by 6 bases, with 15 bases left in between. CDR3 amino acids: CASSQDPGDTLNIQYF. The DNA for the CDR3 is TGTGCCAGCAGCCAAGATCCGGGGGACACCTTAAACATTCAGTACTTC.

This clonotype has only a few counts. V and J are TRBV12-3 or TRBV12-4 and TRBJ2-5; TRBD2 agrees at 10 bases. Trimming cost V 3 bases and J 1 base; bases outside gene matches: 2. The CDR3 runs 15 residues. CDR3 protein: CASSFRTSGQETQYF. CDR3 DNA sequence: TGTGCCAGCAGTTTTAGGACTAGCGGCCAAGAGACCCAGTACTTC.

This clonotype occurred a few times. The chain recombines TRBV29-1 with TRBJ2-1; possible D gene TRBD2, 6 bases. Germline V gene lookup returns CDR1 SQVTM and CDR2 ANQGSEA. Trimming removed 0 bases from V and 5 bases from J, with 26 bases in between. The CDR3 extends over 19 amino acids. The CDR3 sequence is CSVEDLFAQERVQNNEQFF. The CDR3 DNA is TGCAGCGTTGAAGATCTTTTCGCCCAGGAGCGGGTCCAAAACAATGAGCAGTTCTTC.

This clonotype was observed a few times. The V call is TRBV9, the J call TRBJ1-6, with a possible D match to TRBD1 (5 bases). Per the germline V gene, CDR1 is SGDLS and CDR2 is YYNGEE. This CDR3 is built from 16 residues. V lost 5 bases and J lost 4, with 16 bases in between. This CDR3 is CASRPDAGPYNSPLHF. The DNA of the CDR3 is TGTGCCAGCAGACCCGACGCGGGGCCGTATAATTCACCCCTCCACTTT.

The chain uses TRBV15 and TRBJ2-7, with D unresolved. Germline V CDR1 and CDR2: LNHNV, YYDKDF (reference sequence). The CDR3 is 14 amino acids. V dropped 0 bases and J dropped 2 bases, with 8 bases sitting between them. The CDR3 sequence is CATSRDPGTYEQYF. The CDR3, as DNA: TGTGCCACCAGCAGAGATCCAGGTACCTACGAGCAGTACTTC.

This sequence joins TRBV12-3 or TRBV12-4 and TRBJ2-7; D gene ambiguous. V was trimmed by 5 bases and J by 2 bases, leaving 19 bases between them. This CDR3 comprises 16 residues. CDR3 in DNA: TGTGCCAGCAGTCCATCCGGAGCTTTAAAGACCTACGAGCAGTACTTC. Translating it yields CASSPSGALKTYEQYF.

This clonotype came up many times. This chain joins TRBV29-1 and TRBJ2-5, with D perhaps TRBD2 (5 bases). The ends were cut back, 4 bases at V and 2 bases at J, with 11 bases in the middle. The CDR3 contains 13 residues. Germline CDR1 reads SQVTM; CDR2 reads ANQGSEA. CDR3 sequence: CSVGGVGQETQYF. CDR3 bases: TGCAGCGTTGGGGGAGTGGGGCAAGAGACCCAGTACTTC.